The 27 T cell receptor beta chains in this list originate from one sample, sequenced in a study of T cell repertoires in cytomegalovirus infection. TCRdb reprocessed the reads via MiXCR and lists one record per CDR3 protein. The repertoire includes a few hundred thousand distinct CDR3 sequences, roughly 9.5% of them detected once, and 4.3% sits in the top ten. The material sequenced was PBMCs. The receptor source for this set is a human donor in good health (CMV status not recorded). Some clones in this sample may be carry-over from other donors' samples.

This clonotype turned up a few times. The chain employs TRBV5-6 and TRBJ2-4; D possibly corresponds to TRBD2 (6 bases). The CDR3 covers 17 residues. Germline V lookup: CDR1 SGHDT, CDR2 YYEEEE. The ends were cut back, 4 bases at V and 1 base at J, with 18 bases in the middle. CDR3 in amino acids: CASSPGLLAVAKNIQYF. The CDR3 DNA sequence: TGTGCCAGCAGCCCGGGACTCTTGGCGGTGGCCAAAAACATTCAGTACTTC.

This chain links TRBV7-9 with TRBJ2-1, with D tentatively TRBD2 (5 bases). V was shortened by 1 base and J by 1 base, with 8 bases between the two germline ends. Germline V gene data show CDR1 as SEHNR and CDR2 as FQNEAQ (reference sequence). The CDR3 consists of 15 residues. The CDR3 is CASSLVAPSYNEQFF. The CDR3 DNA follows: TGTGCCAGCAGCTTAGTAGCGCCTTCCTACAATGAGCAGTTCTTC.

This clonotype occurred a few times. The chain couples TRBV7-2 to TRBJ1-2; D gene unclear. The V end lost 2 bases, the J end lost 8 bases, and 6 bases lay between the germline ends. Germline values: CDR1 SGHTA, CDR2 FQGNSA. CDR3 length: 11 amino acids. The CDR3 DNA sequence: TGTGCCAGCAGCTTAAACCAAGGCTACACCTTC. This codes for CASSLNQGYTF.

The chain couples TRBV4-3 to TRBJ1-1; 8 positions agree with TRBD1. V was pared by 1 base and J by 5 bases, with 6 bases of the junction left unmatched. CDR3 length: 15 residues. Per germline, CDR1 LGHNA and CDR2 YSLEER. CDR3 in amino acids: CASSQGSTGGTEAFF. The CDR3 region has the DNA TGCGCCAGCAGCCAAGGCAGTACAGGGGGGACTGAAGCTTTCTTT.

The rearrangement uses TRBV6-8 and TRBJ2-5; D is possibly TRBD1 or TRBD2 (5 bases each). Trimming removed 2 bases at V and 5 bases at J, with 12 bases between. Germline V gene sequence: CDR1 MNHGY, CDR2 SAAAGT. The CDR3 is 14 amino acids. This chain's CDR3 is CASSYEGRGETQYF. The DNA of the CDR3 is TGTGCCAGCAGTTACGAGGGGCGCGGGGAGACCCAGTACTTC.

The V call is TRBV19, the J call TRBJ1-1, with D maybe TRBD1 (5 bases). Germline-derived CDR1 and CDR2 are LNHDA and SQIVND (reference sequence). The CDR3 is 12 residues long. V was shortened by 3 bases and J by 5 bases, with 7 bases between the two germline ends. CDR3 sequence reads: CASSIGATEAFF. DNA for the CDR3: TGTGCCAGTAGTATCGGGGCAACTGAAGCTTTCTTT.

This clonotype has at least ten counts. The chain is built from TRBV7-2 and TRBJ2-7; TRBD2 matches 13 bases. The CDR3 contains 19 residues. Germline lookup yields CDR1 SGHTA and CDR2 FQGNSA. J was trimmed by 3 bases and V by 6 bases; bases with no gene match: 17. In DNA, the CDR3 is TGTGCCAGCAGTGGACTAGCGGGAGTTGAGTTCTCCCCGGGCTACGAGCAGTACTTC. This translates into CASSGLAGVEFSPGYEQYF.

In its sample, this clonotype was seen a few times. V usage is TRBV4-2 and J usage is TRBJ2-3; possible D gene TRBD1, 7 bases. This CDR3 has 16 amino acids. Germline lookup yields CDR1 LGHNA and CDR2 YNFKEQ. V dropped 4 bases and J dropped 6 bases, with 20 bases sitting between them. The CDR3 nucleotides are TGTGCCAGCAGCCCAACGGAGGGACAGCCTAGGGATACGCAGTATTTT. It encodes CASSPTEGQPRDTQYF.

The sample holds a few counts of this clonotype. The rearrangement joins TRBV15 to TRBJ2-7; D is possibly TRBD1 (5 bases). The ends were cut back, 1 base at V and 5 bases at J, with 12 bases in the middle. Germline CDR1 is LNHNV and CDR2 is YYDKDF (reference sequence). The CDR3 sequence is 14 residues long. CDR3 region: CATSRVGQGDEQYF. The CDR3 DNA reads TGTGCCACCAGCAGAGTAGGGCAGGGCGACGAGCAGTACTTC. Looking up the rest from reference TRBV15 and TRBJ2-7 gives the full variable domain: DAMVIQNPRYQVTQFGKPVTLSCSQTLNHNVMYWYQQKSSQAPKLLFHYYDKDFNNEADTPDNFQSRRPNTSFCFLDIRSPGLGDTAMYLCATSRVGQGDEQYFGPGTRLTVT.

This clonotype was recorded a few times. The gene calls are TRBV6-2 or TRBV6-3 and TRBJ1-2, with D uncertain. The CDR3 runs 14 residues. Trimming removed 3 bases from V and 4 bases from J, with 12 bases in between. Germline V lookup: CDR1 MNHEY, CDR2 SVGEGT. DNA for the CDR3: TGTGCCAGCAGTTATAGAGGAGCCAGCTATGGCTACACCTTC. Encoded protein: CASSYRGASYGYTF.

This clonotype was seen a few times. The genes are TRBV25-1 and TRBJ1-2; D unclear. V was pared by 8 bases and J by 5 bases, with 3 bases between. CDR3 size: 9 residues. Germline V CDR1 and CDR2: MGHDK, SYGVNS. Here the CDR3 reads CASLYGYTF. The CDR3 bases are TGTGCCAGCTTATATGGCTACACCTTC.

The table lists this clonotype with a few counts. This chain joins TRBV7-3 and TRBJ2-2, with 14 bases aligning to TRBD2. CDR3 length: 17 residues. CDR1 and CDR2 (germline): SGHTA, FQGTGA. The V gene end was trimmed by 5 bases and the J gene end by 1 base; junction bases not matched to a gene: 3. The CDR3 DNA sequence: TGTGCCAGCAGCCCAGGGACTAGCGGGAGGAACACCGGGGAGCTGTTTTTT. This gives the protein CASSPGTSGRNTGELFF. The entire variable domain, with the rest obtained from reference TRBV7-3 and TRBJ2-2, is as follows: GAGVSQTPSNKVTEKGKYVELRCDPISGHTALYWYRQSLGQGPEFLIYFQGTGAADDSGLPNDRFFAVRPEGSVSTLKIQRTERGDSAVYLCASSPGTSGRNTGELFFGEGSRLTVL.

This clonotype was seen only a few times. The chain links TRBV20-1 to TRBJ1-6; 7 nucleotides line up with TRBD1. From germline, CDR1 is DFQATT and CDR2 SNEGSKA (reference sequence). CDR3 size: 15 residues. The trim removed 6 bases at V and 6 bases at J, leaving 11 bases unmatched. The CDR3 region has the DNA TGCAGTGCCCCGACAGGGACGTTAAGTAATTCACCCCTCCACTTT. It translates to CSAPTGTLSNSPLHF.

The chain has TRBV20-1 and TRBJ2-2, with D possibly matching TRBD1 (5 bases). V was trimmed by 1 base and J by 5 bases, leaving 14 bases between them. This CDR3 comprises 15 residues. From germline, CDR1 is DFQATT and CDR2 SNEGSKA (reference sequence). The CDR3 sequence is CSARVGLLSTGELFF. DNA of the CDR3: TGCAGTGCTAGAGTGGGGCTCCTCTCAACCGGGGAGCTGTTTTTT.

At least ten counts were recorded for this clonotype. This chain connects TRBV7-3 to TRBJ2-7; D unresolved. The V and J ends lost 5 bases and 7 bases respectively, with 18 bases between them. This CDR3 has 14 amino acids. Per the germline V gene, CDR1 is SGHTA and CDR2 is FQGTGA. The CDR3 here is CASSPSILGGEQYF. The CDR3 DNA reads TGTGCCAGCAGCCCGAGTATTCTCGGTGGTGAGCAGTACTTC.

This clonotype was counted ten times or more. V gene TRBV19 combines with J gene TRBJ2-7; D might be TRBD1 (6 bases). In germline, CDR1 is LNHDA, CDR2 SQIVND (reference sequence). Trimming pared 7 bases from V and 7 bases from J, leaving 17 bases between. The CDR3 spans 13 residues. The CDR3, as DNA: TGTGCCAGTACCACAGGGACCAAGGGTGAGCAGTACTTC. Its translation is CASTTGTKGEQYF. Based on the CDR3 plus reference TRBV19 and TRBJ2-7, the full variable domain is DGGITQSPKYLFRKEGQNVTLSCEQNLNHDAMYWYRQDPGQGLRLIYYSQIVNDFQKGDIAEGYSVSREKKESFPLTVTSAQKNPTAFYLCASTTGTKGEQYFGPGTRLTVT.

As for this clonotype: One end of the junction varies from germline; a read error may be responsible. The J gene is TRBJ2-5, the V gene TRBV7-2, with 9 bases aligning to TRBD2. The germline gives CDR1 SGHTA, CDR2 FQGNSA. The CDR3 spans 18 residues. This chain's CDR3 is CASTLGRLAGKSLETQYF. In DNA form, the CDR3 reads TGTGCCAGCACCTTAGGGCGGCTAGCGGGAAAGTCGCTCGAGACCCAGTACTTC.

The chain employs TRBV7-2 and TRBJ2-3; D ambiguous. The V end lost 6 bases, the J end lost 2 bases, and 18 bases lay between the germline ends. The CDR3 runs 16 residues. Per germline, CDR1 SGHTA and CDR2 FQGNSA. The CDR3 spells CASSLNVRIVTDTQYF. In DNA form, the CDR3 reads TGTGCCAGCAGTTTAAATGTCCGTATTGTCACAGATACGCAGTATTTT.

This clonotype occurred many times. V usage is TRBV7-6 and J usage is TRBJ2-2; TRBD2 matches at 12 bases. The CDR3 runs 15 residues. The J segment lost 5 bases and the V segment lost 7 bases, leaving 5 bases of the junction unmatched. Germline lookup yields CDR1 SGHVS and CDR2 FNYEAQ. CDR3 bases: TGTGCCAGCACCAGGACTAGCGGGACTACCGGGGAGCTGTTTTTT. Translation gives CASTRTSGTTGELFF.

This clonotype came up many times. This CDR3 is CASSLAGRGVGEQYF. The CDR3 region has the DNA TGTGCCAGCAGCTTAGCGGGGCGGGGAGTAGGGGAGCAGTACTTC. The chain carries TRBV7-2 and TRBJ2-7, with D tentatively TRBD2 (6 bases). Germline lookup yields CDR1 SGHTA and CDR2 FQGNSA. The CDR3 length is 15 residues. Deletions cut 0 bases from V and 7 bases from J, with 16 bases between. The full variable domain, in which reference TRBV7-2 and TRBJ2-7 provide the parts outside the CDR3, is GAGVSQSPSNKVTEKGKDVELRCDPISGHTALYWYRQSLGQGLEFLIYFQGNSAPDKSGLPSDRFSAERTGGSVSTLTIQRTQQEDSAVYLCASSLAGRGVGEQYFGPGTRLTVT.

This clonotype was counted at least ten times. This sequence joins TRBV7-2 and TRBJ2-1; TRBD2 matches 11 bases. This CDR3 is 15 amino acids long. From germline, CDR1 is SGHTA and CDR2 FQGNSA. With V trimmed by 4 bases and J by 10 bases, 9 bases remained unmatched. CDR3 protein: CASSSTSGTLKEQFF. The CDR3 DNA follows: TGTGCCAGCAGCTCGACTAGCGGGACCTTAAAGGAGCAGTTCTTC.

This clonotype was observed a few times. J is TRBJ1-2 and V is TRBV6-2 or TRBV6-3; unclear D gene. Between the trimmed V and J ends, which lost 1 base and 3 bases, there was a span of 15 bases. In germline, CDR1 is MNHEY, CDR2 SVGEGT. The CDR3 length is 16 residues. CDR3 protein: CASSYYGEKPHYGYTF. In DNA form, the CDR3 reads TGTGCCAGCAGTTACTACGGGGAGAAACCCCACTATGGCTACACCTTC.

V usage is TRBV29-1 and J usage is TRBJ1-3; D perhaps matches TRBD1 (5 bases). Germline assignment: CDR1 SQVTM and CDR2 ANQGSEA. The CDR3 runs 15 residues. With 0 bases removed from V and 8 bases from J, the gap between germline ends came to 17 bases. The CDR3 region is CSVEDRGLPQDTIYF. As DNA, the CDR3 is TGCAGCGTTGAAGATAGGGGACTCCCACAGGACACCATATATTTT.

This clonotype came up many times. V gene TRBV7-2 combines with J gene TRBJ1-1; TRBD1 is a possible D gene (6 bases). The germline V gene encodes CDR1 SGHTA and CDR2 FQGNSA. The length of the CDR3 is 15 residues. The V gene lost 2 bases and the J gene lost 1 base, with 11 bases spanning the gap. The CDR3 region has the DNA TGTGCCAGCAGCTTAACCCGGGGGGCGAACACTGAAGCTTTCTTT. Translating it yields CASSLTRGANTEAFF. The entire variable domain, with the rest obtained from reference TRBV7-2 and TRBJ1-1, is as follows: GAGVSQSPSNKVTEKGKDVELRCDPISGHTALYWYRQSLGQGLEFLIYFQGNSAPDKSGLPSDRFSAERTGGSVSTLTIQRTQQEDSAVYLCASSLTRGANTEAFFGQGTRLTVV.

This clonotype was found a few times. V and J are TRBV12-3 or TRBV12-4 and TRBJ1-1; D gene ambiguous. Trimming left V 6 bases short and J 7 bases short, with 18 bases between. The CDR3 contains 14 residues. The CDR3 coding sequence is TGTGCCAGCAGCACCACCACGAGAGGAGGTGAAGCTTTCTTT. Its protein is CASSTTTRGGEAFF.

V gene TRBV20-1 combines with J gene TRBJ1-6; 7 bases are shared with TRBD1. Losses at the gene ends were 3 bases for V and 6 bases for J; bases not matched to a gene: 8. Germline loops: CDR1 DFQATT, CDR2 SNEGSKA (reference sequence). The CDR3 has 15 amino acids. The CDR3 DNA is TGCAGTGCTAGGGCCCCGGGACAGCCTAATTCACCCCTCCACTTT. Amino acid sequence: CSARAPGQPNSPLHF.

Many counts were recorded for this clonotype. The V call is TRBV7-9, the J call TRBJ2-7, with 8 positions matching TRBD1. The CDR3 covers 14 residues. Germline V CDR1 and CDR2: SEHNR, FQNEAQ (reference sequence). Trimming at V came to 5 bases and at J to 4 bases, leaving 7 bases not matched to a gene. The DNA for the CDR3 is TGTGCCAGCAGCCCCCTCGGACAGGGTTACGAGCAGTACTTC. Residues: CASSPLGQGYEQYF.